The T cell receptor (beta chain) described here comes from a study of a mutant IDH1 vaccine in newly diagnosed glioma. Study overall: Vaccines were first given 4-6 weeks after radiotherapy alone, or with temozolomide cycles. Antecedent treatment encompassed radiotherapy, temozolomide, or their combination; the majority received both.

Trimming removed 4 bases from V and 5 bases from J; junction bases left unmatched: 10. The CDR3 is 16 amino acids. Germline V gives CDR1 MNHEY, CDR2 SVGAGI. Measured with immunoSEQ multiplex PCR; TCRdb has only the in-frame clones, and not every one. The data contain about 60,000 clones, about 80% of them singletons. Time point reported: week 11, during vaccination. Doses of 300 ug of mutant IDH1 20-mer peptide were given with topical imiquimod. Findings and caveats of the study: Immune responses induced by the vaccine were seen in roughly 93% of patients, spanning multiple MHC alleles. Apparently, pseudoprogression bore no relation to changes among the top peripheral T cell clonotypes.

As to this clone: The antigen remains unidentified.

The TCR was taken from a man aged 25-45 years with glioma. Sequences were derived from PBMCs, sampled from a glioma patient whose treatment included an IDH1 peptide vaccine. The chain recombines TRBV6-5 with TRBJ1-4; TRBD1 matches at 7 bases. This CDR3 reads CASSSWIRGGNEKLFF. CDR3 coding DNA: TGTGCCAGCAGTTCCTGGATCAGGGGGGGGAATGAAAAACTGTTTTTT.